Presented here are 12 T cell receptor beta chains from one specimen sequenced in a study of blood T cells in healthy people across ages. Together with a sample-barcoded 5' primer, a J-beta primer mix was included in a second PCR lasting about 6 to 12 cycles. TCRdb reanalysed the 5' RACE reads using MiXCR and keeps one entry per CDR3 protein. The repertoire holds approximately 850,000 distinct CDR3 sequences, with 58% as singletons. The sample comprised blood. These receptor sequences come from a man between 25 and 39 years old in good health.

The CDR3 coding sequence is TGTGCCAGCAGCGTAGGTCATGGGACTAAAGAGACCCAGTACTTC. Translated, it gives CASSVGHGTKETQYF. The chain carries TRBV9 and TRBJ2-5; TRBD2 agrees at 7 bases. The CDR3 extends over 15 amino acids. Germline-derived CDR1 and CDR2 are SGDLS and YYNGEE. V gave up 0 bases and J gave up 3 bases; unmatched junction bases: 5.

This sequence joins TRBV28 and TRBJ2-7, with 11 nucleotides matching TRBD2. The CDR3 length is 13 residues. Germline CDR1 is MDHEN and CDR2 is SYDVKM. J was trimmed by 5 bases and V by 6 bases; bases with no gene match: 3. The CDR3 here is CASSATSGDEQYF. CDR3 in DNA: TGTGCCAGCAGCGCGACTAGCGGGGACGAGCAGTACTTC.

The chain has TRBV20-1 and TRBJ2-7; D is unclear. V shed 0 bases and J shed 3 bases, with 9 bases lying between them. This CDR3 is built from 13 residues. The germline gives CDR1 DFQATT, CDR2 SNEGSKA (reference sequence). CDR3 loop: CSARDTTDYEQYF. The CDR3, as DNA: TGCAGTGCTAGAGATACGACGGACTACGAGCAGTACTTC.

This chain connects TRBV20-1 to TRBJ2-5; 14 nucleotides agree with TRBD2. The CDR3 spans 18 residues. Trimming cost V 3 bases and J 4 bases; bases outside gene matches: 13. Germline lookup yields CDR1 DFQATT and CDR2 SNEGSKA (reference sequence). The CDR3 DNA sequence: TGCAGTGCTAGTGGGTCGACTAGCGGGGGGGCCCGTCTAGAGACCCAGTACTTC. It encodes CSASGSTSGGARLETQYF.

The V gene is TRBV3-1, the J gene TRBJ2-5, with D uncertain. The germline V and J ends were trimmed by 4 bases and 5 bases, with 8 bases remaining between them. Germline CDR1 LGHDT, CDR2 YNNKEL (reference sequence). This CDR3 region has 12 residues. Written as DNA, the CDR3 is TGTGCCAGCAGCCGCACCAGTGAGACCCAGTACTTC. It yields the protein CASSRTSETQYF.

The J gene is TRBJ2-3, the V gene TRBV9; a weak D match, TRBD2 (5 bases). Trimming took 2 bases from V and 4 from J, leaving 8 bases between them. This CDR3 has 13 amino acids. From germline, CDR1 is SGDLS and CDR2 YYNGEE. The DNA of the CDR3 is TGTGCCAGCAGCGTGAGTAGCGCAGATACGCAGTATTTT. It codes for CASSVSSADTQYF.

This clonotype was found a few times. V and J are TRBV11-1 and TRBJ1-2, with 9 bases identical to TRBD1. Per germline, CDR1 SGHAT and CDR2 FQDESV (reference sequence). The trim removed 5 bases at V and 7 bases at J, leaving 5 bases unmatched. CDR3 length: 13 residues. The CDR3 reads CASSAQGALGYTF. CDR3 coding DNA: TGTGCCAGCAGCGCACAGGGGGCGCTTGGCTACACCTTC. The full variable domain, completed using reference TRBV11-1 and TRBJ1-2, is EAEVAQSPRYKITEKSQAVAFWCDPISGHATLYWYRQILGQGPELLVQFQDESVVDDSQLPKDRFSAERLKGVDSTLKIQPAELGDSAMYLCASSAQGALGYTFGSGTRLTVV.

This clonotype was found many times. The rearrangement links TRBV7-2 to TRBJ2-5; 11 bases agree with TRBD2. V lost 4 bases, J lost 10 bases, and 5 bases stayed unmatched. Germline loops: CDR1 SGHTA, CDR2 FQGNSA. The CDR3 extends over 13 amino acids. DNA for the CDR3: TGTGCCAGCAGCTCATTTAGCGGGAGGGACCAGTACTTC. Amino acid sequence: CASSSFSGRDQYF.

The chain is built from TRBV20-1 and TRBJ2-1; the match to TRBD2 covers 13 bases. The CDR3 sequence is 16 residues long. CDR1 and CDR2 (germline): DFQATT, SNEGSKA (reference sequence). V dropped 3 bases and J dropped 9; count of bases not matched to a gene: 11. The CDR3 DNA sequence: TGCAGTGCTAGGGATTCAACTAGCGGGGGGGCGAGTGAGCAGTTCTTC. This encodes CSARDSTSGGASEQFF.

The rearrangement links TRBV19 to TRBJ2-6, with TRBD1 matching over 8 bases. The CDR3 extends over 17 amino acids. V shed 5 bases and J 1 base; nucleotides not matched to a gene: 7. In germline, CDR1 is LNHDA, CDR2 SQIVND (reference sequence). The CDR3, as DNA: TGTGCCAGTAGTGGGGGGACAGGCCTATCTGGGGCCAACGTCCTGACTTTC. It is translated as CASSGGTGLSGANVLTF. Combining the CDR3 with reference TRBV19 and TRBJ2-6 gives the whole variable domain DGGITQSPKYLFRKEGQNVTLSCEQNLNHDAMYWYRQDPGQGLRLIYYSQIVNDFQKGDIAEGYSVSREKKESFPLTVTSAQKNPTAFYLCASSGGTGLSGANVLTFGAGSRLTVL.

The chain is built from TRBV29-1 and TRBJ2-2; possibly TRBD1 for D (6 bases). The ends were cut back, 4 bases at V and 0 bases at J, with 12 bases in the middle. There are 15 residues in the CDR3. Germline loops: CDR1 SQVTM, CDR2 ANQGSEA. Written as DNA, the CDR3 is TGCAGCGTTGGAGTTGGGGACACGAACACCGGGGAGCTGTTTTTT. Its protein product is CSVGVGDTNTGELFF.

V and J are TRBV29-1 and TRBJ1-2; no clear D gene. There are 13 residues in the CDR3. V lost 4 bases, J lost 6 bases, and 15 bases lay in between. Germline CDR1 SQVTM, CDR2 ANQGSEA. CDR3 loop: CSVGGINWDGYTF. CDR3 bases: TGCAGCGTTGGGGGAATAAACTGGGATGGCTACACCTTC.